This T cell receptor (beta chain) was sequenced in a study of early T cells in non-severe SARS-CoV-2 infection. The overall study: Sequencing used unsorted whole-blood bulk RNA, so chains lack pairing.

Regarding this clonotype: Its antigen remains unidentified.

In the library, individual cDNA molecules carried attached unique molecular identifiers. MiXCR, run by TCRdb on the 5' RACE reads, gives a single entry per CDR3 protein. The table includes tens of thousands of distinct CDR3 sequences, 7.7% detected once. CDR1 and CDR2 (germline): SGHRS, YFSETQ. V was trimmed by 0 bases and J by 10 bases, leaving 11 bases between them. The CDR3 has 13 residues. Whole-study results and caveats: There was a bias toward anti-spike CD8 responses in VDJdb matching, which missed private and CD4 specificities.

The sequencing sample was made of whole blood. This clonotype was sampled from an adult who was a healthcare worker with PCR-confirmed SARS-CoV-2 infection or an uninfected control (not recorded which). The V gene is TRBV5-1, the J gene TRBJ2-1; D is perhaps TRBD1 (5 bases). The DNA of the CDR3 is TGCGCCAGCAGCTTGGGACAGTTCGAGGAGCAGTTCTTC. It encodes CASSLGQFEEQFF.